The 22 T cell receptor beta chains below all came from one sample that was sequenced in a study of CD8 T cells in ankylosing spondylitis. TCRdb passed the 5' RACE reads through MiXCR, listing each CDR3 protein once. Of about 100,000 distinct CDR3 sequences listed, roughly 8.3% were seen once; the top ten hold more than 9.5%. Sequences were obtained from blood, either unsorted or a sorted T cell fraction (not recorded which). These receptor sequences come from a male donor with ankylosing spondylitis or in good health (not recorded which).

This clonotype was detected ten times or more. This chain's CDR3 is CSAPSSGSTDTQYF. The CDR3 DNA follows: TGCAGTGCCCCATCTAGCGGCAGCACAGATACGCAGTATTTT. The chain has TRBV20-1 and TRBJ2-3, with 7 positions matching TRBD2. The CDR3 is 14 residues long. Germline assignment: CDR1 DFQATT and CDR2 SNEGSKA (reference sequence). V dropped 6 bases and J dropped 0; count of bases not matched to a gene: 6.

This clonotype was seen ten or more times. CDR3 sequence (DNA): TGTGCCACCAGTGATTTAAGAGTAGCGGGGAGCCTCCAGTACTTC. Translation gives CATSDLRVAGSLQYF. This chain joins TRBV24-1 and TRBJ2-5, with 8 nucleotides matching TRBD2. The germline V gene encodes CDR1 KGHDR and CDR2 SFDVKD. This CDR3 has 15 residues. Germline trimming cut 1 base from V and 10 bases from J; bases unmatched to any gene: 10.

This clonotype was detected a few times. V gene TRBV20-1 combines with J gene TRBJ2-5; no firm D call. CDR1 is DFQATT, CDR2 SNEGSKA, per germline (reference sequence). This CDR3 has 12 amino acids. CDR3 amino acids: CTVHGLKRTQYF. CDR3 DNA: TGCACCGTCCATGGCCTAAAGCGGACCCAGTACTTC.

There are many counts of this clonotype. The chain combines TRBV4-2 with TRBJ1-1, with D possibly being TRBD1 (5 bases). Germline assignment: CDR1 LGHNA and CDR2 YNFKEQ. V dropped 4 bases and J dropped 7 bases, with 7 bases sitting between them. The CDR3 is made up of 11 amino acids. CDR3 residues: CASSLQDEAFF. CDR3 DNA sequence: TGTGCCAGCAGCCTACAGGATGAAGCTTTCTTT.

With regard to this clonotype: This may come from a read error, since a much larger clone is one base off. V gene TRBV5-6 combines with J gene TRBJ2-2; a possible D gene is TRBD1 (7 bases). The CDR3 has 16 amino acids. CDR1 is SGHDT and CDR2 is YYEEEE in the germline V gene. The CDR3 DNA is TGTACCAGCAGCCGAGTTGCAGGGGGGATCACCGGGGAGCTGTTTTTT. This translates into CTSSRVAGGITGELFF.

This clonotype was observed many times. The chain uses TRBV7-2 and TRBJ2-3; 8 bases line up with TRBD2. The V gene's germline CDR1 is SGHTA and CDR2 FQGNSA. This CDR3 region has 15 residues. Losses at the gene ends were 1 base for V and 2 bases for J; bases not matched to a gene: 2. CDR3 coding DNA: TGTGCCAGCAGCTTAGAGGGACTAGTCACAGATACGCAGTATTTT. Its translation is CASSLEGLVTDTQYF.

This clonotype has only a few counts. Since a much larger clone is just one base distant, this may be a read error. The chain links TRBV27 to TRBJ2-2; D perhaps matches TRBD1 (6 bases). The germline V gene has CDR1 MNHEY and CDR2 SMNVEV (reference sequence). The CDR3 is made up of 13 amino acids. The CDR3 protein is CTSSRQVAGELFF. Here the CDR3 DNA reads TGTACCAGCAGTCGACAGGTTGCCGGGGAGCTGTTTTTT.

This clonotype came up many times. The J gene is TRBJ1-1, the V gene TRBV7-2; D is undetermined. Germline CDR1 is SGHTA and CDR2 is FQGNSA. With 7 bases removed from V and 4 bases from J, the gap between germline ends came to 13 bases. This CDR3 has 13 amino acids. CDR3 region: CASNLYESTEAFF. CDR3 DNA sequence: TGTGCCAGCAACTTGTACGAGAGCACTGAAGCTTTCTTT. Full variable domain (missing parts from reference TRBV7-2 and TRBJ1-1): GAGVSQSPSNKVTEKGKDVELRCDPISGHTALYWYRQSLGQGLEFLIYFQGNSAPDKSGLPSDRFSAERTGGSVSTLTIQRTQQEDSAVYLCASNLYESTEAFFGQGTRLTVV.

This clonotype has ten or more counts. The chain joins TRBV7-8 to TRBJ2-2; TRBD2 matches at 12 bases. The CDR3 runs to 16 residues. Trimming at V came to 3 bases and at J to 2 bases, leaving 1 base not matched to a gene. The germline CDR1 and CDR2 sequences are SGHVS and FQNEAQ. The CDR3 sequence: CASSFGLAGNTGELFF. The CDR3 DNA follows: TGTGCCAGCAGCTTCGGACTAGCGGGAAACACCGGGGAGCTGTTTTTT.

This clonotype was detected ten times or more. V usage is TRBV3-1 and J usage is TRBJ2-7; TRBD2 matches at 7 bases. This CDR3 is 15 amino acids long. Trimming at V came to 0 bases and at J to 6 bases, leaving 8 bases not matched to a gene. Per germline, CDR1 LGHDT and CDR2 YNNKEL (reference sequence). This CDR3 is CASSQEAGDHGEQYF. CDR3 nucleotide sequence: TGTGCCAGCAGCCAAGAGGCGGGGGACCATGGCGAGCAGTACTTC.

In this sample, this clonotype turned up many times. The chain carries TRBV7-9 and TRBJ2-3; 12 bases agree with TRBD2. Germline-derived CDR1 and CDR2 are SEHNR and FQNEAQ (reference sequence). The ends lost 5 bases at V and 4 bases at J; junction bases unmatched: 7. This CDR3 comprises 16 residues. The CDR3 loop reads CASSKRLAGVADTQYF. The DNA for the CDR3 is TGTGCCAGCAGCAAGCGACTAGCGGGAGTGGCAGATACGCAGTATTTT.

This clonotype was found many times. The chain employs TRBV4-3 and TRBJ1-1; the D gene is possibly TRBD1 (5 bases). Trimming pared 1 base from V and 6 bases from J, leaving 15 bases between. This CDR3 has 15 residues. The germline V gene encodes CDR1 LGHNA and CDR2 YSLEER. The CDR3 spells CASSQGGIGNSEAFF. The DNA of the CDR3 is TGCGCCAGCAGCCAAGGGGGGATTGGGAATTCTGAAGCTTTCTTT.

The rearrangement joins TRBV6-2 or TRBV6-3 to TRBJ2-1; D not certain. The germline V gene has CDR1 MNHEY and CDR2 SVGEGT. V dropped 0 bases and J dropped 5 bases, with 17 bases sitting between them. The CDR3 loop spans 17 amino acids. The CDR3 here is CASSYSPFKSLHNEQFF. In DNA form, the CDR3 reads TGTGCCAGCAGTTACTCGCCATTTAAATCTCTACACAATGAGCAGTTCTTC.

This clonotype was detected ten times or more. The chain couples TRBV29-1 to TRBJ1-4, with D possibly TRBD1 on 6 matching bases. Looked up from germline, CDR1 is SQVTM and CDR2 is ANQGSEA. CDR3 length equals 13 residues. Deletions cut 7 bases from V and 7 bases from J, with 16 bases between. The CDR3 region has the DNA TGCAGCGGCACTGGGGGCGCCGGTGAAAAACTGTTTTTT. As protein: CSGTGGAGEKLFF.

Worth noting for this clonotype: A much more abundant neighbour one base away suggests this may be a read error. The chain is built from TRBV20-1 and TRBJ1-1; D remains unclear. CDR3 length: 12 amino acids. Germline lookup yields CDR1 DFQATT and CDR2 SNEGSKA (reference sequence). The CDR3 reads CSTSWAPTEAFF. The CDR3 DNA is TGCAGTACTAGTTGGGCGCCCACTGAAGCTTTCTTT.

Only a few counts were recorded for this clonotype. The gene calls are TRBV6-2 or TRBV6-3 and TRBJ1-5; D ambiguous. V lost 6 bases and J lost 4, with 16 bases in between. The germline V gene encodes CDR1 MNHEY and CDR2 SVGEGT. The CDR3 has 15 amino acids. The DNA of the CDR3 is TGTGCCAGCAGGCCCGTACGACAAGGGAATCAGCCCCAGCATTTT. It translates to CASRPVRQGNQPQHF.

Ten or more counts support this clonotype. This chain uses TRBV12-3 or TRBV12-4 with TRBJ1-5; D ambiguous. V was shortened by 6 bases and J by 9 bases, with 12 bases between the two germline ends. There are 12 residues in the CDR3. The CDR3 nucleotides read TGTGCCAGCAGACCCACCGTAGGGCCCCAGCATTTT. It codes for CASRPTVGPQHF.

This clonotype was seen at least ten times. The V gene is TRBV7-2, the J gene TRBJ1-4; D not certain. V was clipped by 5 bases and J by 0 bases, with 13 bases between them. The CDR3 covers 16 residues. Germline V CDR1 and CDR2: SGHTA, FQGNSA. For the CDR3, the DNA is TGTGCCAGCAGCAGCGGACCAGTGGCAACTAATGAAAAACTGTTTTTT. It translates to CASSSGPVATNEKLFF.

This clonotype showed up just a few times. The chain employs TRBV12-3 or TRBV12-4 and TRBJ2-4; TRBD2 might be the D (5 bases). The CDR3 totals 16 residues. V lost 3 bases to trimming and J lost 9 bases, with 21 bases between them. CDR3 in DNA: TGTGCCAGCAGTTTGGGCTATCCGGGATCTGATATCATTCAGTACTTC. This gives the protein CASSLGYPGSDIIQYF.

There are many counts of this clonotype. This chain uses TRBV5-1 with TRBJ2-1, with unresolved D. V lost 2 bases to trimming and J lost 2 bases, with 14 bases between them. Germline CDR1 SGHRS, CDR2 YFSETQ. CDR3 length: 16 amino acids. In DNA, the CDR3 is TGCGCCAGCAGCTTAAAGGGTATTGATGCCTACAATGAGCAGTTCTTC. This translates into CASSLKGIDAYNEQFF.

This clonotype was counted many times. The chain carries TRBV2 and TRBJ1-4; possible D gene TRBD1, 5 bases. The germline CDR1 and CDR2 sequences are SNHLY and FYNNEI. The CDR3 is 15 amino acids. Trimming cost V 11 bases and J 2 bases, with 18 bases left between them. CDR3 region: CAAQPIGATNEKLFF. In DNA form, the CDR3 reads TGTGCCGCTCAACCGATAGGGGCGACTAATGAAAAACTGTTTTTT. Variable domain in full (rest from reference TRBV2 and TRBJ1-4): EPEVTQTPSHQVTQMGQEVILRCVPISNHLYFYWYRQILGQKVEFLVSFYNNEISEKSEIFDDQFSVERPDGSNFTLKIRSTKLEDSAMYFCAAQPIGATNEKLFFGSGTQLSVL.

In its sample, this clonotype was seen many times. The chain couples TRBV7-8 to TRBJ1-2; 9 nucleotides line up with TRBD1. The CDR3 is 15 amino acids. Per germline, CDR1 SGHVS and CDR2 FQNEAQ. With 8 bases clipped from V and 5 bases from J, the junction kept 12 bases outside the gene matches. In nucleotides, the CDR3 is TGTGCCAGCCGCCTTGCCGCCGGGACAGGGTATGGCTACACCTTC. It specifies CASRLAAGTGYGYTF.